This is a list of T cell receptor beta chains from one sample in a study of blood T cell repertoires in COVID-19. Profiled with immunoSEQ multiplex PCR; TCRdb holds only in-frame clones, not every one. This repertoire shows approximately 300,000 clones, 80% to 90% found once; its top ten account for just under 6.5%. The sequenced sample consisted of peripheral blood. Source of these receptors: a woman between 45 and 65 years old with COVID-19, enrolled during active disease. Each CDR3 is given with its conserved first and last residue. The D gene is left open where the match is weak. A row's size may be missing; if present it is once, few, many or a size class.

V,D,J,size,CDR3,DNA
TRBV19,TRBD2,TRBJ2-5,-,CATAVAGGKETQYF,TGTGCCACCGCAGTAGCGGGAGGGAAAGAGACCCAGTACTTC
TRBV7-8,-,TRBJ2-6,-,CASSLVGGAGANVLTF,TGTGCCAGCAGCTTAGTAGGGGGAGCCGGGGCCAACGTCCTGACTTTC
TRBV19,TRBD1,TRBJ2-1,-,CASSPGTGVNEQFF,TGTGCCAGTAGTCCAGGGACAGGGGTCAATGAGCAGTTCTTC
TRBV6-4,-,TRBJ1-1,-,CASRESGRAFF,TGTGCCAGCAGGGAGTCAGGGAGGGCTTTCTTT
TRBV7-3,-,TRBJ2-1,-,CASSLQSEGYNEQFF,TGTGCCAGCAGCCTCCAATCGGAGGGCTACAATGAGCAGTTCTTC
TRBV5-8,-,TRBJ2-1,-,CASSPRASSYNEQFF,TGTGCCAGCAGTCCACGAGCGAGCTCCTACAATGAGCAGTTCTTC
TRBV19,-,TRBJ1-6,-,CASGMEGSNSPLHF,TGTGCCAGTGGGATGGAGGGGTCGAATTCACCCCTCCACTTT
TRBV6-2/TRBV6-3,-,TRBJ2-2,few,CASSYGRGMGSTGELFF,TGTGCCAGCAGTTACGGAAGGGGGATGGGTTCCACCGGGGAGCTGTTTTTT
TRBV20-1,TRBD1,TRBJ1-2,-,CSASRPGGAGHGYTF,TGCAGTGCTAGTCGTCCAGGGGGCGCGGGTCATGGCTACACCTTC
TRBV19,TRBD1,TRBJ1-2,-,CASTRTGGDYGYTF,TGTGCCAGTACCCGGACAGGGGGAGACTATGGCTACACCTTC
TRBV5-8,TRBD1,TRBJ2-7,-,CASRLGQGPGGEQYF,TGTGCCAGCAGATTAGGACAGGGCCCTGGGGGCGAGCAGTACTTC
TRBV7-2,-,TRBJ2-4,-,CASSLAWGENQYF,TGTGCCAGCAGCTTAGCTTGGGGGGAGAATCAGTACTTC
TRBV27,-,TRBJ2-7,-,CASTPQKTGNIIYYEQYF,TGTGCCAGCACCCCTCAGAAGACAGGAAATATCATTTACTACGAGCAGTACTTC
TRBV5-1,-,TRBJ2-7,-,CASSLGTSTEQYF,TGCGCCAGCAGCCTAGGGACAAGCACCGAGCAGTACTTC
TRBV6-6,-,TRBJ1-6,-,CASSYSPGLFNSPLHF,TGTGCCAGCAGTTACTCGCCAGGGCTATTTAATTCACCCCTCCACTTT
TRBV19,-,TRBJ1-6,-,CASSMVPRDYNSPLHF,TGTGCCAGTAGTATGGTTCCCAGGGACTATAATTCACCCCTCCACTTT
TRBV18,TRBD2,TRBJ2-1,once,CASSPAGGPYNEQFF,TGTGCCAGCTCACCAGCGGGAGGGCCTTACAATGAGCAGTTCTTC
TRBV5-5,-,TRBJ1-5,-,CASSITGKSNQPQHF,TGTGCCAGCAGCATCACAGGGAAGAGCAATCAGCCCCAGCATTTT
TRBV7-2,TRBD1,TRBJ2-2,-,CASSFWGQGFDGELFF,TGTGCCAGCAGCTTTTGGGGACAGGGGTTTGATGGGGAGCTGTTTTTT
TRBV27,TRBD2,TRBJ2-1,-,CASSLLRPGTSGSPPNDEQFF,TGTGCCAGCAGTTTACTACGACCCGGGACTAGCGGGAGCCCCCCCAATGATGAGCAGTTCTTC
TRBV13,TRBD1,TRBJ2-1,-,CASSLLQGALNEQFF,TGTGCCAGCAGCCTCTTACAGGGGGCACTGAATGAGCAGTTCTTC
TRBV24-1,TRBD1,TRBJ1-1,-,CATSAGGTEAFF,TGTGCCACCAGTGCAGGGGGCACTGAAGCTTTCTTT
TRBV5-1,-,TRBJ2-2,-,CASSLRGISNTGELFF,TGCGCCAGCAGCCTGCGAGGAATTAGTAACACCGGGGAGCTGTTTTTT
TRBV5-1,TRBD2,TRBJ2-1,-,CASSFSGSKNNEQFF,TGCGCCAGCAGCTTTAGCGGGAGCAAGAACAATGAGCAGTTCTTC
TRBV11-3,TRBD2,TRBJ2-5,-,CASSPGTSGRFGETQYF,TGTGCCAGCAGCCCCGGGACTAGCGGGAGATTTGGGGAGACCCAGTACTTC
TRBV4-2,TRBD1,TRBJ2-5,-,CASSQERGTVQETQYF,TGTGCCAGCAGCCAGGAGAGGGGGACAGTCCAAGAGACCCAGTACTTC
TRBV6-5,TRBD2,TRBJ2-7,-,CASSSGRSSYEQYF,TGTGCCAGCAGTAGCGGGAGGAGCTCCTACGAGCAGTACTTC
TRBV7-9,-,TRBJ2-6,-,CASRPGSFSGANVLTF,TGTGCCAGCAGGCCGGGATCCTTCTCTGGGGCCAACGTCCTGACTTTC
TRBV6-5,TRBD1,TRBJ1-6,-,CASRGTDPLFSPLHF,TGTGCCAGCAGGGGGACAGACCCGCTATTTTCACCCCTCCACTTT
TRBV27,TRBD2,TRBJ2-7,once,CASSLYPGTRSEQYF,TGTGCCAGCAGTTTATACCCGGGGACTAGGAGTGAGCAGTACTTC
TRBV9,-,TRBJ2-7,-,CASSVGGSRSYEQYF,TGTGCCAGCAGCGTAGGAGGGAGCCGCTCCTACGAGCAGTACTTC
TRBV2,TRBD2,TRBJ2-1,-,CASSGVAGEGSEQFF,TGTGCCAGCAGTGGGGTAGCGGGAGAGGGATCTGAGCAGTTCTTC
TRBV18,TRBD1,TRBJ1-5,-,CASSPRQGGNQPQHF,TGTGCCAGCTCACCACGGCAGGGGGGCAATCAGCCCCAGCATTTT
TRBV5-5,-,TRBJ2-1,-,CASSRGWLSEQFF,TGTGCCAGCAGCAGGGGTTGGCTAAGTGAGCAGTTCTTC
TRBV24-1,-,TRBJ2-3,-,CATSDPGISSTDTQYF,TGTGCCACCAGTGATCCCGGGATTTCAAGCACAGATACGCAGTATTTT
TRBV6-8,-,TRBJ1-2,once,CARYPGGGDKDGYTF,TGTGCCAGATACCCCGGTGGAGGGGATAAGGATGGCTACACCTTC
TRBV6-4,-,TRBJ1-1,-,CASSDSWELNTEAFF,TGTGCCAGCAGTGACTCCTGGGAGTTAAACACTGAAGCTTTCTTT
TRBV6-2/TRBV6-3,-,TRBJ1-2,-,CASSLITGIDGYTF,TGTGCCAGCAGCCTCATTACAGGGATTGATGGCTACACCTTC
TRBV19,-,TRBJ2-7,few,CASSIQGSYEQYF,TGTGCCAGTAGTATCCAGGGGTCCTACGAGCAGTACTTC
TRBV7-2,TRBD1,TRBJ2-7,once,CASSVRQGWGEQYF,TGTGCCAGCAGCGTCCGACAGGGGTGGGGCGAGCAGTACTTC
TRBV5-1,TRBD1,TRBJ2-7,-,CASSLGDSEQYF,TGCGCCAGCAGCTTGGGGGACAGCGAGCAGTACTTC
TRBV6-4,-,TRBJ1-1,-,CASSPGRENTEAFF,TGTGCCAGCAGCCCAGGACGGGAGAACACTGAAGCTTTCTTT
TRBV18,-,TRBJ1-2,-,CASSPRGDGYTF,TGTGCCAGCTCACCAAGAGGAGATGGCTACACCTTC
TRBV10-1,-,TRBJ2-7,-,CASSAHDREQYF,TGCGCCAGCAGTGCCCACGATCGGGAGCAGTACTTC
TRBV5-4,TRBD2,TRBJ2-2,-,CASSLAGGLGELFF,TGTGCCAGCAGCTTGGCGGGGGGTCTCGGGGAGCTGTTTTTT